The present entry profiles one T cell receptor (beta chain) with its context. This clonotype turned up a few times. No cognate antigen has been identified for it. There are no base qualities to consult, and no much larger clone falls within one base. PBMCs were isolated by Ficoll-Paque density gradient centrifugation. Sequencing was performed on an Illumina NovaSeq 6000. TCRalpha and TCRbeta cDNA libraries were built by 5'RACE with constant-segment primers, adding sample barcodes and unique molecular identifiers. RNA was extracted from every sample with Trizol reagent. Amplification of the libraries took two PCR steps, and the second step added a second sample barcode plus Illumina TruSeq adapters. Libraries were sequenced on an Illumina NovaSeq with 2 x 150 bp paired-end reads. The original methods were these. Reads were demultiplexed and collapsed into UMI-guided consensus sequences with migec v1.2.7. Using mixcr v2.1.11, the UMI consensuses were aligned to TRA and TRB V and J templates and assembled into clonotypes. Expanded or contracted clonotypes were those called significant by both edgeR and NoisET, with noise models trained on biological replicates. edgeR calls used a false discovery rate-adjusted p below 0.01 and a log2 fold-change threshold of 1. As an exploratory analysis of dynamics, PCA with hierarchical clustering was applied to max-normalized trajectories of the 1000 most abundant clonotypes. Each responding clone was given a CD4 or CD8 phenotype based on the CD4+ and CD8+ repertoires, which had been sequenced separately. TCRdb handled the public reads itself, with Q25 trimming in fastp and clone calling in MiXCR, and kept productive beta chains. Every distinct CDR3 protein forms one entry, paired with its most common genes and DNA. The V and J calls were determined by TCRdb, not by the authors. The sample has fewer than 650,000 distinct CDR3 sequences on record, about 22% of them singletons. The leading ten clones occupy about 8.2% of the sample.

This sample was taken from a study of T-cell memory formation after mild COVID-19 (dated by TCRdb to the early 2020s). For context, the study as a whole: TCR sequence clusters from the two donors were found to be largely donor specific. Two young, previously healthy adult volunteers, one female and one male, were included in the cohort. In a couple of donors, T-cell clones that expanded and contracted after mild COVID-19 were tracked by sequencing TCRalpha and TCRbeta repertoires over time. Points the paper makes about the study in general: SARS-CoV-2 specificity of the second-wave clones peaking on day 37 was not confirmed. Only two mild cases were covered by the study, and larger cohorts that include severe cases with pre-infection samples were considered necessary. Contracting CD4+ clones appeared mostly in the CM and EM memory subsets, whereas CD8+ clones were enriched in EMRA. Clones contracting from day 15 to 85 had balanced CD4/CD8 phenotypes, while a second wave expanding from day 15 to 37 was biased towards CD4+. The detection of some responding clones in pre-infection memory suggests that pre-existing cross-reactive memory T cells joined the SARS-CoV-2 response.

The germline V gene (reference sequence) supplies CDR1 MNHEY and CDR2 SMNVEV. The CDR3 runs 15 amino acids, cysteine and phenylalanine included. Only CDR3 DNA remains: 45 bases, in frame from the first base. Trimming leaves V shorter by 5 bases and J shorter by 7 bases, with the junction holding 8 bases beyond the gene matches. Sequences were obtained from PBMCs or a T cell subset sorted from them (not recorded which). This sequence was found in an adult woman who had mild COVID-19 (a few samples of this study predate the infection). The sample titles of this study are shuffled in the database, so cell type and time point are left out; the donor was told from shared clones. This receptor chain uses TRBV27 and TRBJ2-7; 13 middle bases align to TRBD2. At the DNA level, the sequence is TGTGCCAGCAGTGCAGGGACTAGCGGGGCCTTAGAGCAGTACTTC. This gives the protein CASSAGTSGALEQYF.